Listed below are T cell receptor beta chains from one sample, sequenced in a study of cytomegalovirus exposure and HLA in healthy donors. TCRdb's copy holds only in-frame clones and misses some; the assay was immunoSEQ multiplex PCR. The data contain approximately 150,000 clones, 70% to 80% of them singletons. The source material was PBMCs. Every receptor here comes from a man over 45 in good health and CMV-seropositive. Both conserved end residues are part of each CDR3. D genes are given only for firm matches. Rows give clone size only sometimes, using once, few, many, or a class for an expanded clone.

v_call	d_call	cdr3_length	clone_size	j_call	cdr3_aa	cdr3_nt
TRBV27	TRBD1	14	-	TRBJ2-7	CASSLDRVAGEQYF	TGTGCCAGCAGTTTGGACAGGGTAGCAGGCGAGCAGTACTTC
TRBV19	-	13	-	TRBJ2-2	CASSIGSTGELFF	TGTGCCAGTAGTATCGGGAGCACCGGGGAGCTGTTTTTT
TRBV5-1	TRBD2	17	-	TRBJ2-3	CASSGGTSGWDTDTQYF	TGCGCCAGCAGCGGAGGGACTAGCGGGTGGGACACAGATACGCAGTATTTT
TRBV2	-	15	-	TRBJ1-2	CASREAAGRDYGYTF	TGTGCCAGCAGGGAGGCCGCGGGACGGGACTATGGCTACACCTTC
TRBV11-2	TRBD2	14	-	TRBJ2-7	CASSPTSGTYEQYF	TGTGCCAGCAGTCCGACTAGCGGGACATACGAGCAGTACTTC
TRBV6-5	-	13	-	TRBJ1-2	CASSPREGYGYTF	TGTGCCAGCAGTCCCCGGGAGGGTTATGGCTACACCTTC
TRBV29-1	TRBD1	13	-	TRBJ1-2	CSVEFGDRTGYTF	TGCAGCGTTGAATTCGGGGACAGGACTGGCTACACCTTC
TRBV9	-	14	once	TRBJ1-1	CASSVEAGPAEAFF	TGTGCCAGCAGCGTAGAAGCAGGGCCCGCTGAAGCTTTCTTT
TRBV5-6	-	15	-	TRBJ2-3	CASSLGASYTDTQYF	TGTGCCAGCAGCTTGGGGGCTAGCTACACAGATACGCAGTATTTT
TRBV5-6	-	15	-	TRBJ2-7	CASSQMRGSSYEQYF	TGTGCCAGCAGCCAAATGAGGGGGAGCTCCTACGAGCAGTACTTC
TRBV5-8	-	12	-	TRBJ2-3	CASSRLTDTQYF	TGTGCCAGCAGCAGACTCACAGATACGCAGTATTTT
TRBV15	-	18	-	TRBJ2-3	CATSIETTTGTSTDTQYF	TGTGCCACCAGCATCGAGACTACGACAGGGACTAGCACAGATACGCAGTATTTT
TRBV9	-	14	-	TRBJ2-7	CASSVLGDSYEQYF	TGTGCCAGCAGCGTACTTGGAGACTCCTACGAGCAGTACTTC
TRBV6-1	TRBD1	15	-	TRBJ1-5	CASSTGQGGNQPQHF	TGTGCCAGCAGCACGGGACAGGGAGGTAATCAGCCCCAGCATTTT
TRBV30	TRBD1	14	-	TRBJ1-5	CAWSGGTDNQPQHF	TGTGCCTGGAGTGGGGGGACAGACAATCAGCCCCAGCATTTT
TRBV7-8	TRBD2	18	-	TRBJ2-3	CASSLSLASGLSTDTQYF	TGTGCCAGCAGCTTATCCTTGGCTAGCGGGCTGTCCACAGATACGCAGTATTTT
TRBV5-1	-	12	-	TRBJ1-2	CASSPDIDGYTF	TGCGCCAGCAGCCCAGACATCGACGGCTACACCTTC
TRBV27	TRBD2	14	-	TRBJ2-7	CASSSLAGSYEQYF	TGTGCCAGCAGTAGCCTAGCGGGCTCCTACGAGCAGTACTTC
TRBV5-1	-	15	-	TRBJ2-2	CASSLTASNTGELFF	TGCGCCAGCAGCTTGACAGCATCGAACACCGGGGAGCTGTTTTTT
TRBV25-1	-	11	-	TRBJ2-1	CASSGGSEQFF	TGTGCCAGCAGTGGAGGCTCTGAGCAGTTCTTC
TRBV4-1	TRBD2	16	-	TRBJ2-1	CASSHVAGSSYNEQFF	TGCGCCAGCAGCCACGTAGCGGGAAGCTCCTACAATGAGCAGTTCTTC
TRBV7-2	-	13	-	TRBJ2-1	CASSPPSYNEQFF	TGTGCCAGCAGCCCCCCATCCTACAATGAGCAGTTCTTC
TRBV27	TRBD1	14	-	TRBJ1-5	CASKGGTGRQPQHF	TGTGCCAGCAAGGGCGGGACAGGACGCCAGCCCCAGCATTTT
TRBV11-2	TRBD1	19	-	TRBJ2-1	CASSLGQGYIITSYNEQFF	TGTGCCAGCAGCTTAGGACAGGGTTACATCATCACCTCCTACAATGAGCAGTTCTTC
TRBV6-1	-	15	-	TRBJ1-4	CASSEASANNEKLFF	TGTGCCAGCAGTGAAGCGAGCGCCAATAATGAAAAACTGTTTTTT
TRBV7-8	TRBD1	19	-	TRBJ1-4	CASSPSEGQGRVTNEKLFF	TGTGCCAGCAGCCCTTCCGAAGGACAGGGGAGAGTAACTAATGAAAAACTGTTTTTT
TRBV10-3	TRBD2	17	-	TRBJ2-1	CAIRTPGSAGGPEKQFF	TGTGCCATCAGGACCCCCGGATCGGCGGGAGGGCCTGAGAAGCAGTTCTTC
TRBV7-9	-	13	-	TRBJ2-5	CASSSLVGETQYF	TGTGCCAGCAGCTCCCTAGTAGGAGAGACCCAGTACTTC
TRBV19	-	14	-	TRBJ2-2	CASTVAVNTGELFF	TGTGCCAGTACCGTGGCAGTAAACACCGGGGAGCTGTTTTTT
TRBV19	TRBD1	15	-	TRBJ1-4	CASSPKDRADEKLFF	TGTGCCAGTAGTCCGAAGGACAGGGCTGATGAAAAACTGTTTTTT
TRBV2	TRBD1	14	-	TRBJ2-2	CASRVQGATGELFF	TGTGCCAGCAGAGTACAGGGGGCTACCGGGGAGCTGTTTTTT
TRBV9	-	15	-	TRBJ1-4	CASSITGGTNEKLFF	TGTGCCAGCAGCATCACGGGGGGCACTAATGAAAAACTGTTTTTT
TRBV5-1	-	17	-	TRBJ2-3	CASRSLTGTPDPDTQYF	TGCGCCAGCAGGAGCTTAACCGGGACTCCTGACCCAGATACGCAGTATTTT
TRBV6-5	-	11	-	TRBJ2-1	CASSLENEQFF	TGTGCCAGCAGCCTAGAGAATGAGCAGTTCTTC
TRBV6-5	-	13	-	TRBJ2-3	CATLAPSTDTQYF	TGTGCCACATTAGCGCCGTCCACAGATACGCAGTATTTT
TRBV19	-	15	once	TRBJ1-4	CASSPLQGPNEKLFF	TGTGCCAGTAGCCCTCTACAGGGCCCTAATGAAAAACTGTTTTTT
TRBV28	TRBD2	14	-	TRBJ2-1	CASRPSGMNNEQFF	TGTGCCAGCAGACCTAGCGGGATGAACAATGAGCAGTTCTTC
TRBV20-1	-	10	once	TRBJ1-2	CSVGGSGYTF	TGCAGTGTGGGAGGGTCTGGCTACACCTTC
TRBV30	TRBD1	14	-	TRBJ2-7	CAWNIGTENYEQYF	TGTGCCTGGAACATCGGGACAGAGAACTACGAGCAGTACTTC
TRBV9	-	15	once	TRBJ2-7	CASSVEGEWNYEQYF	TGTGCCAGCAGCGTAGAGGGGGAGTGGAACTACGAGCAGTACTTC
TRBV28	-	17	few	TRBJ2-5	CASTSTLGGGRGETQYF	TGTGCCAGCACCTCAACCCTAGGGGGAGGGCGGGGAGAGACCCAGTACTTC
TRBV5-1	TRBD1	13	-	TRBJ2-5	CASSRDSQETQYF	TGCGCCAGCAGCAGGGACAGCCAAGAGACCCAGTACTTC
TRBV5-1	TRBD2	15	-	TRBJ2-7	CASSPTGTSAYEQYF	TGCGCCAGCAGCCCCACCGGGACTAGCGCCTACGAGCAGTACTTC
TRBV9	TRBD2	19	-	TRBJ2-4	CASSPTSGSEGVAKNIQYF	TGTGCCAGCAGCCCGACTAGCGGGAGCGAGGGGGTAGCCAAAAACATTCAGTACTTC
TRBV6-5	-	12	few	TRBJ1-2	CASSGSGFGYTF	TGTGCCAGCAGTGGGTCGGGGTTTGGCTACACCTTC
TRBV6-1	-	11	few	TRBJ1-5	CASRDPGLWHF	TGTGCCAGCAGAGATCCCGGACTGTGGCATTTT
TRBV19	TRBD1	15	-	TRBJ1-1	CASKRTGGGNTEAFF	TGTGCCAGTAAGAGGACAGGGGGCGGGAACACTGAAGCTTTCTTT
TRBV6-1	-	13	-	TRBJ2-5	CASSLQGQETQYF	TGTGCCAGCAGTCTACAGGGCCAAGAGACCCAGTACTTC
TRBV5-8	TRBD2	15	-	TRBJ2-7	CASSFSSGGPWEQYF	TGTGCCAGCAGCTTCTCTAGCGGAGGTCCGTGGGAGCAGTACTTC
TRBV28	TRBD1	14	-	TRBJ1-2	CASSPDRVSYGYTF	TGTGCCAGCAGCCCCGACAGGGTTAGCTATGGCTACACCTTC
TRBV9	TRBD1	15	-	TRBJ2-7	CASSVAQGQGHEQYF	TGTGCCAGCAGCGTAGCGCAGGGACAGGGCCACGAGCAGTACTTC
TRBV7-9	-	16	-	TRBJ1-3	CASSLNLRLEDNTIYF	TGTGCCAGCAGCTTAAATCTGAGACTCGAGGATAACACCATATATTTT
TRBV28	TRBD1	14	few	TRBJ2-5	CASSLRTGQETQYF	TGTGCCAGCAGTTTACGGACAGGGCAAGAGACCCAGTACTTC
TRBV10-3	-	11	-	TRBJ1-1	CAISESRQAFF	TGTGCCATCAGTGAGTCGAGGCAAGCTTTCTTT
TRBV19	-	16	-	TRBJ2-7	CASSIVGATATYEQYF	TGTGCCAGTAGTATAGTCGGAGCGACAGCGACCTACGAGCAGTACTTC